Below, 23 T cell receptor beta chains from the same sample are listed, as sequenced in a study of post-analysis software for immune sequencing data. These receptors lack a known antigen. General study results and limits: TRBV segments more frequent in patients than in controls numbered roughly 5 and included TRBV5-6, TRBV5-1 and TRBV20-1.

Unique-molecular-identifier-tagged TCR beta cDNA libraries were used. TCRdb passed the PCR reads through MiXCR, listing each CDR3 protein once. The table lists 700,000 to 800,000 distinct CDR3 sequences, 30% of them singletons. Sample: blood. Receptors were obtained from a girl between 5 and 17 years old with multiple sclerosis.

The V and J genes are TRBV28 and TRBJ1-6; 7 bases fit TRBD1. In germline, CDR1 is MDHEN, CDR2 SYDVKM. The CDR3 extends over 14 amino acids. V was pared by 7 bases and J by 6 bases, with 6 bases of the junction left unmatched. The CDR3 sequence is CASIPTGTNSPLHF. The CDR3 region has the DNA TGTGCCAGCATCCCGACAGGGACTAATTCACCCCTCCACTTT.

This clonotype was found a few times. This chain links TRBV12-3 or TRBV12-4 with TRBJ2-1, with D unresolved. V was shortened by 6 bases and J by 5 bases, with 14 bases between the two germline ends. This CDR3 is built from 14 residues. CDR3 nucleotide sequence: TGTGCCAGCAGGGACCATTCCGGTGACAATGAGCAGTTCTTC. Translating it yields CASRDHSGDNEQFF.

The J gene is TRBJ1-5, the V gene TRBV6-1; TRBD1 aligns across 8 bases. With 0 bases clipped from V and 5 bases from J, the junction kept 3 bases outside the gene matches. This CDR3 has 15 amino acids. CDR1 MNHNS and CDR2 SASEGT come from the germline V gene. CDR3 in amino acids: CASSEAQGAYQPQHF. CDR3 sequence (DNA): TGTGCCAGCAGTGAAGCGCAGGGGGCCTATCAGCCCCAGCATTTT.

The table lists this clonotype with many counts. The chain combines TRBV6-6 with TRBJ2-3; D remains unclear. CDR1 is MNHNY and CDR2 is SVGAGI in the germline V gene (reference sequence). V shed 4 bases and J shed 4 bases, with 3 bases lying between them. This CDR3 has 11 residues. CDR3 sequence reads: CASSWADTQYF. CDR3 sequence (DNA): TGTGCCAGCAGTTGGGCAGATACGCAGTATTTT.

The sample holds a few counts of this clonotype. The V and J genes are TRBV6-1 and TRBJ1-2, with 9 nucleotides matching TRBD1. V was clipped by 6 bases and J by 2 bases; unmatched bases: 13. This CDR3 spans 17 amino acids. Looked up from germline, CDR1 is MNHNS and CDR2 is SASEGT. The DNA for the CDR3 is TGTGCCAGCAGCATGCGTCTGCCGGGACAGGGAAACTATGGCTACACCTTC. It yields the protein CASSMRLPGQGNYGYTF.

This clonotype was seen a handful of times. CDR3 coding DNA: TGTGCCAGCAGCCAGCTTTCGACTCAGACGAATGAGCAGTTCTTC. Protein product: CASSQLSTQTNEQFF. V and J are TRBV3-1 and TRBJ2-1; D remains ambiguous. Germline V gives CDR1 LGHDT, CDR2 YNNKEL (reference sequence). Trimming shortened V by 3 bases and J by 7 bases, and 16 bases separated the two germline ends. The CDR3 is made up of 15 amino acids.

V is TRBV14 and J is TRBJ2-5; 11 bases match TRBD2. V shed 4 bases and J 0 bases; nucleotides not matched to a gene: 13. Germline V CDR1 and CDR2: SGHDN, FVKESK. The CDR3 totals 19 residues. Here the CDR3 reads CASSLSILAGASYQETQYF. The CDR3 DNA reads as TGTGCCAGCAGCCTATCCATACTAGCGGGGGCCTCGTACCAAGAGACCCAGTACTTC. Together with reference TRBV14 and TRBJ2-5, the CDR3 gives the full variable domain: EAGVTQFPSHSVIEKGQTVTLRCDPISGHDNLYWYRRVMGKEIKFLLHFVKESKQDESGMPNNRFLAERTGGTYSTLKVQPAELEDSGVYFCASSLSILAGASYQETQYFGPGTRLLVL.

A few counts support this clonotype. In DNA form, the CDR3 reads TGTGCCAGCAGCCCGGACAGGCACAATGGCTACACCTTC. Translated, it gives CASSPDRHNGYTF. This chain links TRBV3-1 with TRBJ1-2; 7 nucleotides line up with TRBD1. V shed 4 bases and J 6 bases; nucleotides not matched to a gene: 5. Germline values: CDR1 LGHDT, CDR2 YNNKEL (reference sequence). This CDR3 is built from 13 residues.

V usage is TRBV29-1 and J usage is TRBJ1-4; perhaps TRBD1 as D (5 bases). V shed 4 bases and J shed 5 bases, with 11 bases lying between them. CDR1 is SQVTM, CDR2 ANQGSEA, per germline. CDR3 length equals 13 residues. This chain's CDR3 is CSVAAGRNEKLFF. In DNA form, the CDR3 reads TGCAGCGTTGCGGCAGGGCGGAATGAAAAACTGTTTTTT.

The chain is built from TRBV20-1 and TRBJ1-2; D is uncertain. With 0 bases removed from V and 5 bases from J, the gap between germline ends came to 10 bases. This CDR3 has 13 amino acids. Germline V CDR1 and CDR2: DFQATT, SNEGSKA (reference sequence). Here the CDR3 DNA reads TGCAGTGCTAGAGACCCAGAAGGATATGGCTACACCTTC. Translated: CSARDPEGYGYTF.

The rearrangement joins TRBV10-2 to TRBJ1-2; D perhaps matches TRBD1 (5 bases). The CDR3 extends over 15 amino acids. Trimming stripped 0 bases from V and 4 bases from J, with 12 bases between. Per the germline V gene, CDR1 is WSHSY and CDR2 is SAAADI. CDR3 residues: CASSESRGGVYGYTF. CDR3 sequence (DNA): TGCGCCAGCAGTGAGTCCCGGGGAGGGGTCTATGGCTACACCTTC.

This clonotype occurred once. The genes are TRBV18 and TRBJ2-1; TRBD1 aligns across 9 bases. Germline V gene lookup returns CDR1 KGHSH and CDR2 LQKENI. CDR3 length: 15 residues. V dropped 2 bases and J dropped 10; count of bases not matched to a gene: 9. The CDR3 nucleotides are TGTGCCAGCTCACCAAATCGACAGGGGGGAGCGGAGCAGTTCTTC. It yields the protein CASSPNRQGGAEQFF.

V is TRBV3-1 and J is TRBJ1-2, with TRBD1 as a possible D gene (5 bases). The V and J ends lost 0 bases and 8 bases respectively, with 22 bases between them. This CDR3 spans 17 amino acids. Germline lookup yields CDR1 LGHDT and CDR2 YNNKEL (reference sequence). Here the CDR3 DNA reads TGTGCCAGCAGCCAAGATGTGGTGTTAGGGGTCGTGAGGGGCTACACCTTC. Translation gives CASSQDVVLGVVRGYTF.

V is TRBV21-1 and J is TRBJ2-2. TRBV21-1 represents a pseudogene. The CDR3 is 15 residues long. The CDR3 spells CASSKPEENTGELFF. As DNA, the CDR3 is TGTGCCAGCAGCAAACCCGAGGAGAACACCGGGGAGCTGTTTTTT.

J is TRBJ1-5 and V is TRBV10-3; tentative D call: TRBD1 (5 bases). V shed 4 bases and J shed 5 bases, with 12 bases lying between them. CDR1 and CDR2 from the germline V gene are ENHRY and SYGVKD. The CDR3 covers 14 residues. In DNA form, the CDR3 reads TGTGCCATCAGTGCCCGAGACAGCGATCAGCCCCAGCATTTT. The encoded protein is CAISARDSDQPQHF.

This chain links TRBV10-2 with TRBJ1-4; D perhaps matches TRBD1 (5 bases). The CDR3 has 15 amino acids. Between the trimmed V and J ends, which lost 2 bases and 5 bases, there was a span of 12 bases. CDR1 WSHSY and CDR2 SAAADI come from the germline V gene. The CDR3 DNA reads TGCGCCAGCAGTGAGGTCTGGGGGAACAATGAAAAACTGTTTTTT. The encoded protein is CASSEVWGNNEKLFF.

This clonotype was seen a few times. This chain connects TRBV10-1 to TRBJ2-2; D remains ambiguous. The CDR3 contains 13 residues. V lost 10 bases and J 4 bases, leaving 13 bases between the germline ends. Per the germline V gene, CDR1 is WNHNN and CDR2 is SYGVQD (reference sequence). The chain's CDR3 is CATRPKGTGELFF. The CDR3 nucleotides are TGCGCCACCAGGCCGAAAGGCACCGGGGAGCTGTTTTTT.

This clonotype has only a few counts. This chain uses TRBV10-1 with TRBJ2-3; D is perhaps TRBD2 (5 bases). The CDR3 extends over 13 amino acids. Germline V CDR1 and CDR2: WNHNN, SYGVQD (reference sequence). Deletions cut 6 bases from V and 10 bases from J, with 17 bases between. In DNA form, the CDR3 reads TGCGCCAGCAGCCCCACGACTAATTTTGCGCAGTATTTT. Amino acids: CASSPTTNFAQYF.

The chain joins TRBV3-1 to TRBJ2-6; TRBD1 might be the D (5 bases). The CDR3 is made up of 17 amino acids. Trimming left V 0 bases short and J 0 bases short, with 9 bases between. Germline values: CDR1 LGHDT, CDR2 YNNKEL (reference sequence). The CDR3 DNA sequence: TGTGCCAGCAGCCAAGATGCAGGGCCCTCTGGGGCCAACGTCCTGACTTTC. Residues: CASSQDAGPSGANVLTF.

The V call is TRBV6-2 or TRBV6-3, the J call TRBJ2-5, with D unresolved. The V end was cut by 2 bases, the J end by 7 bases, with 14 bases between. The CDR3 loop spans 14 amino acids. In germline, CDR1 is MNHEY, CDR2 SVGEGT. The CDR3 is CASSYSFLSWTQYF. The DNA for the CDR3 is TGTGCCAGCAGTTACAGTTTCCTCTCATGGACCCAGTACTTC.

The genes are TRBV3-1 and TRBJ1-4; a possible D gene is TRBD1 (5 bases). This CDR3 is 14 amino acids long. Trimming took 4 bases from V and 5 from J, leaving 11 bases between them. Germline values: CDR1 LGHDT, CDR2 YNNKEL (reference sequence). The CDR3 here is CASSRARDNEKLFF. CDR3 coding DNA: TGTGCCAGCAGCCGGGCCAGGGACAATGAAAAACTGTTTTTT.

This clonotype was observed a handful of times. This chain links TRBV6-4 with TRBJ1-1; unclear D gene. The CDR3 is 15 residues long. V was clipped by 0 bases and J by 2 bases, with 10 bases between them. Per the germline V gene, CDR1 is MRHNA and CDR2 is SNTAGT. The DNA of the CDR3 is TGTGCCAGCAGTGACTCGATCGGCCCTAACACTGAAGCTTTCTTT. This encodes CASSDSIGPNTEAFF.

This clonotype has more than one count but fewer than ten. This chain connects TRBV4-1 to TRBJ2-3; TRBD2 matches at 11 bases. Unmatched junction bases numbered 9, after V lost 6 bases and J lost 4 bases. Germline CDR1 and CDR2: MGHRA and YSYEKL. This CDR3 spans 16 amino acids. CDR3: CASRNLAGGNSDTQYF. CDR3 nucleotides: TGCGCCAGCAGAAATCTAGCGGGGGGTAACTCAGATACGCAGTATTTT.